These 5 T cell receptor beta chains were all obtained from the same sample, sequenced in a study of radiotherapy plus CTLA-4 blockade in lung cancer. Here immunoSEQ multiplex PCR was the method, and the copy in TCRdb shows in-frame clones only, minus some. This repertoire shows tens of thousands of clones, around 69% found once; its top ten account for about 3.1%. This specimen was peripheral blood, taken from a patient treated with radiotherapy plus ipilimumab. The source of these receptors is a human donor with non-small cell lung cancer who had a complete response to radiotherapy plus ipilimumab.

This clone is a singleton in its sample. The chain has TRBV19 and TRBJ1-5; 7 nucleotides line up with TRBD1. After removal of 7 bases from V and 11 bases from J, the junction contained 14 bases not matched to a gene. This CDR3 contains 14 residues. CDR1 is LNHDA, CDR2 SQIVND, per germline (reference sequence). In nucleotides, the CDR3 is TGTGCCAGTAAAACCGACAGGGCTCGAGGGGCCCAGCATTTT. Protein product: CASKTDRARGAQHF.

The chain links TRBV6-5 to TRBJ1-4; 8 nucleotides match TRBD1. Germline V gene data show CDR1 as MNHEY and CDR2 as SVGAGI. The junction had 7 bases not matched to a gene; V was cut back by 6 bases and J by 4 bases. The CDR3 is made up of 15 amino acids. The CDR3 spells CASSPLDRDNEKLFF. CDR3 DNA: TGTGCCAGCAGCCCGCTGGACAGGGATAATGAAAAACTGTTTTTT.

This rearrangement joins TRBV2 to TRBJ1-1, with a tentative D call TRBD1 (6 bases). Trimming removed 7 bases at V and 1 base at J, with 7 bases between. The CDR3 spans 12 residues. Germline assignment: CDR1 SNHLY and CDR2 FYNNEI. This chain's CDR3 is CASKQGNTEAFF. CDR3 DNA sequence: TGTGCCAGCAAACAGGGGAACACTGAAGCTTTCTTT.

V usage is TRBV6-5 and J usage is TRBJ1-1, with TRBD1 matching over 8 bases. The length of the CDR3 is 14 residues. Germline CDR1 is MNHEY and CDR2 is SVGAGI. Trimming took 6 bases from V and 5 from J; bases not matched to a gene: 8. The CDR3 reads CASSPPQGATEAFF. The CDR3 region has the DNA TGTGCCAGCAGCCCCCCGCAGGGGGCGACTGAAGCTTTCTTT.

The chain couples TRBV10-3 to TRBJ2-3, with TRBD2 matching 8 bases. Germline V gene sequence: CDR1 ENHRY, CDR2 SYGVKD. This CDR3 spans 16 amino acids. V lost 8 bases, J lost 3 bases, and 13 bases stayed unmatched. DNA of the CDR3: TGTGCCATCGGAGTAGCCGGGGGGGTGGTGACAGATACGCAGTATTTT. Protein product: CAIGVAGGVVTDTQYF.